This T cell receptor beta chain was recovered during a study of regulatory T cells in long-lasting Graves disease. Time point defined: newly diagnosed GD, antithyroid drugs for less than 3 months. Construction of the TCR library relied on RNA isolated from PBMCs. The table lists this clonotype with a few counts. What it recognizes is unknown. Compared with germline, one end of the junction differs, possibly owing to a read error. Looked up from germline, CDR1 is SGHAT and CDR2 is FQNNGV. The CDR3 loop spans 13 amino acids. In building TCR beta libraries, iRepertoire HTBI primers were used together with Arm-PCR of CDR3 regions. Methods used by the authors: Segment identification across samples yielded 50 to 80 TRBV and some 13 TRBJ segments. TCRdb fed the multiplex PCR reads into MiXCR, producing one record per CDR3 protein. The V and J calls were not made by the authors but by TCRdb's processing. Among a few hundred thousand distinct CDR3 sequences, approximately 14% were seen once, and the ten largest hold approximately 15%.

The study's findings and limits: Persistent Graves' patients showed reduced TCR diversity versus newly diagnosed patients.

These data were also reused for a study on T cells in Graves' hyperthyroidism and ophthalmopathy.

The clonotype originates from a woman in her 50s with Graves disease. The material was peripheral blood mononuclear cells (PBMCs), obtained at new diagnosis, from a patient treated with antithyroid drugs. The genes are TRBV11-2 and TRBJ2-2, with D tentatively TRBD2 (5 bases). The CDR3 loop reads CASSLEETGELVF. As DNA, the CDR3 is TGTGCCAGCAGCTTAGAAGAGACCGGGGAGCTGGTTTTT.